The 17 T cell receptor beta chains below were found in one sample sequenced in a study of regulatory T cells. Broader study findings: In CD3G-deficient patients, conventional CD4+ T cells were enriched for hydrophobic CDR3 residues at positions 6 and 7.

The PCR used 52 TRBV and 13 TRBJ primers. Sequenced by immunoSEQ multiplex PCR; TCRdb stores in-frame clones only, minus some. The table lists 30,000 to 40,000 clones, over 75% of them singletons. No antigens are known for them. The sequencing input was conventional CD4+ T cells sorted from blood. These receptors were collected from a person aged 18 to 30 with CD3G deficiency.

The genes are TRBV28 and TRBJ2-3, with 8 positions matching TRBD2. Germline loops: CDR1 MDHEN, CDR2 SYDVKM. J lost 0 bases, V lost 7 bases, and 6 bases had no gene match. The CDR3 runs 15 residues. As DNA, the CDR3 is TGTGCCAGCAACCAAGCGGGAGCCAGCACAGATACGCAGTATTTT. Translated, it gives CASNQAGASTDTQYF.

The chain has TRBV7-8 and TRBJ2-2; D might be TRBD1 (6 bases). The CDR3 is 16 residues long. CDR1 is SGHVS, CDR2 FQNEAQ, per germline. Trimming took off 0 bases at V and 11 bases at J, with 19 bases between the two ends. As DNA, the CDR3 is TGTGCCAGCAGCTTAGCACAGGGAAATATAGCTAGTGAGCTGTTTTTT. Amino acids: CASSLAQGNIASELFF.

DNA of the CDR3: TGTGCCAGCAGCTTAAACACAGCCTACGAGCAGTACTTC. Protein: CASSLNTAYEQYF. This chain uses TRBV7-8 with TRBJ2-7; D is unresolved. V was shortened by 2 bases and J by 2 bases, with 7 bases between the two germline ends. CDR1 is SGHVS, CDR2 FQNEAQ, per germline. The CDR3 spans 13 residues.

The chain combines TRBV6-1 with TRBJ1-2, with 12 bases matching TRBD1. The V and J ends lost 3 bases and 7 bases, in that order; junction bases with no gene match: 12. The CDR3 extends over 17 amino acids. Germline CDR1 is MNHNS and CDR2 is SASEGT. The CDR3 DNA reads TGTGCCAGCAGTGAGCTTATGGGACAGGGGGCGCGAGGTGGCTACACCTTC. This translates into CASSELMGQGARGGYTF.

CDR3 nucleotide sequence: TGTGCCAGTAGTCTCCCGGGGGCCTCCAGGGAGACCCAGTACTTC. It encodes CASSLPGASRETQYF. The genes are TRBV19 and TRBJ2-5; D is possibly TRBD1 or TRBD2 (6 bases each). V was cut by 5 bases and J by 5 bases, with 18 bases left in between. CDR3 length equals 15 residues. The germline CDR1 and CDR2 sequences are LNHDA and SQIVND (reference sequence).

The chain uses TRBV6-1 and TRBJ2-3, with D perhaps matching TRBD2 (6 bases). V was trimmed by 7 bases and J by 2 bases, leaving 16 bases between them. This CDR3 is 15 amino acids long. Germline V CDR1 and CDR2: MNHNS, SASEGT. In DNA form, the CDR3 reads TGTGCCAGCACCGGGACTCGGGGAATCACAGATACGCAGTATTTT. It codes for CASTGTRGITDTQYF.

This rearrangement joins TRBV28 to TRBJ2-1, with TRBD2 matching 13 bases. This CDR3 has 17 amino acids. Germline CDR1 and CDR2: MDHEN and SYDVKM. Trimming at V came to 4 bases and at J to 0 bases, leaving 3 bases not matched to a gene. CDR3 DNA sequence: TGTGCCAGCAGTTCTCGACTAGCGGGAGGCTCCTACAATGAGCAGTTCTTC. Protein product: CASSSRLAGGSYNEQFF. Using reference TRBV28 and TRBJ2-1 for the parts outside the CDR3, the full variable domain is DVKVTQSSRYLVKRTGEKVFLECVQDMDHENMFWYRQDPGLGLRLIYFSYDVKMKEKGDIPEGYSVSREKKERFSLILESASTNQTSMYLCASSSRLAGGSYNEQFFGPGTRLTVL.

The rearrangement links TRBV14 to TRBJ2-5, with D uncertain. This CDR3 comprises 15 residues. Germline CDR1 SGHDN, CDR2 FVKESK. Trimming removed 0 bases from V and 2 bases from J, with 10 bases in between. CDR3 bases: TGTGCCAGCAGCCAAGATGTGCCCATTCAAGAGACCCAGTACTTC. As protein: CASSQDVPIQETQYF.

The chain recombines TRBV19 with TRBJ2-3; no definite D call. Trimming removed 1 base from V and 5 bases from J, with 7 bases in between. CDR1 is LNHDA, CDR2 SQIVND, per germline (reference sequence). This CDR3 is built from 13 residues. CDR3 nucleotides: TGTGCCAGTAGTATAGGGGGAAGAGATACGCAGTATTTT. The encoded protein is CASSIGGRDTQYF.

This clone was counted a single time. J is TRBJ2-3 and V is TRBV10-3, with D maybe TRBD2 (5 bases). V was cut by 0 bases and J by 2 bases, with 9 bases left in between. There are 15 residues in the CDR3. Germline V CDR1 and CDR2: ENHRY, SYGVKD. CDR3 sequence (DNA): TGTGCCATCAGTGAGTCGAGGACTGACACAGATACGCAGTATTTT. Encoded protein: CAISESRTDTDTQYF.

This chain joins TRBV6-1 and TRBJ1-2; D unresolved. CDR1 and CDR2 from the germline V gene are MNHNS and SASEGT. The CDR3 has 12 residues. Trimming shortened V by 2 bases and J by 8 bases, and 9 bases separated the two germline ends. The DNA of the CDR3 is TGTGCCAGCAGTGAACGTCCGATGGGCTACACCTTC. Translating it yields CASSERPMGYTF.

V gene TRBV10-3 combines with J gene TRBJ2-1; D perhaps matches TRBD2 (5 bases). V shed 0 bases and J shed 9 bases, with 9 bases lying between them. The CDR3 length is 13 residues. The germline V gene encodes CDR1 ENHRY and CDR2 SYGVKD. The CDR3 bases are TGTGCCATCAGTGAGTCGGCGCGGGCTGAGCAGTTCTTC. Translated: CAISESARAEQFF.

The chain joins TRBV28 to TRBJ1-2; D remains unclear. Per the germline V gene, CDR1 is MDHEN and CDR2 is SYDVKM. Between the trimmed V and J ends, which lost 3 bases and 7 bases, there was a span of 12 bases. The CDR3 has 13 residues. CDR3 DNA sequence: TGTGCCAGCAGTTTTTCCTCTATGGCTGGCTACACCTTC. Translation: CASSFSSMAGYTF.

This chain links TRBV6-5 with TRBJ1-4, with D possibly matching TRBD1 (6 bases). V lost 4 bases and J 16 bases, leaving 13 bases between the germline ends. CDR3 length: 11 amino acids. The germline CDR1 and CDR2 sequences are MNHEY and SVGAGI. In DNA form, the CDR3 reads TGTGCCAGCAGTTCCGCCAGGGGCTGGTTTTTT. It specifies CASSSARGWFF.

This clone was seen a single time. V usage is TRBV30 and J usage is TRBJ1-2, with D possibly matching TRBD1 (5 bases). Trimming pared 2 bases from V and 9 bases from J, leaving 13 bases between. The CDR3 contains 12 residues. Germline loops: CDR1 GTSNPN, CDR2 SVGIG (reference sequence). The CDR3 sequence is CAWSSRGTRYTF. The CDR3 DNA sequence: TGTGCCTGGAGTAGTAGGGGTACGCGCTACACCTTC.

The chain recombines TRBV28 with TRBJ2-7; 9 nucleotides match TRBD1. The CDR3 spans 20 residues. The germline CDR1 and CDR2 sequences are MDHEN and SYDVKM. With V trimmed by 6 bases and J by 4 bases, 25 bases remained unmatched. The CDR3 region has the DNA TGTGCCAGCAGCCGAACTGCCTTACAATTACAGGGGGCGAATAGGTACGAGCAGTACTTC. Protein product: CASSRTALQLQGANRYEQYF.

The gene calls are TRBV10-3 and TRBJ2-1; D is possibly TRBD1 or TRBD2 (6 bases each). The V gene lost 8 bases and the J gene lost 5 bases, with 22 bases spanning the gap. Per the germline V gene, CDR1 is ENHRY and CDR2 is SYGVKD. The CDR3 length is 16 residues. CDR3 amino acids: CAISEGGGHGNNEQFF. The DNA for the CDR3 is TGTGCCATCTCCGAGGGGGGTGGCCATGGGAACAATGAGCAGTTCTTC.